The 14 T cell receptor beta chains listed next were all sequenced from one sample in a study of OX40 agonist ivuxolimab in advanced cancers. Method: immunoSEQ multiplex PCR; TCRdb's copy keeps in-frame clones and lacks some. The sample lists more than 60,000 clones, more than 60% occurring once. Sequences were derived from CD4+ or CD8+ T cells sorted from blood, sampled in a trial of the OX40 agonist ivuxolimab. Every receptor here comes from an adult with an advanced solid tumor such as melanoma, head and neck, liver or kidney cancer.

The rearrangement uses TRBV6-6 and TRBJ1-2; D is unclear. CDR3 length: 14 residues. V gave up 2 bases and J gave up 4 bases, with 11 bases separating them. CDR1 is MNHNY and CDR2 is SVGAGI in the germline V gene (reference sequence). The CDR3 loop is CASSYDTRSYGYTF. CDR3 nucleotides: TGTGCCAGCAGTTACGACACCCGGAGCTATGGCTACACCTTC.

This sequence joins TRBV2 and TRBJ2-5, with D perhaps assigned TRBD1 or TRBD2 (5 bases each). CDR1 SNHLY and CDR2 FYNNEI come from the germline V gene. The CDR3 has 17 residues. V lost 7 bases and J lost 10, with 31 bases in between. This CDR3 reads CASTQYRGRLPPEDQYF. In DNA form, the CDR3 reads TGTGCCAGCACCCAATATAGGGGACGTCTACCACCCGAGGACCAGTACTTC.

The chain joins TRBV9 to TRBJ2-2; D unresolved. This CDR3 is built from 15 residues. Germline CDR1 reads SGDLS; CDR2 reads YYNGEE. V was clipped by 0 bases and J by 3 bases, with 9 bases between them. The DNA for the CDR3 is TGTGCCAGCAGCGTAGTGGCACGTCACACCGGGGAGCTGTTTTTT. This sequence encodes CASSVVARHTGELFF. Based on the CDR3 plus reference TRBV9 and TRBJ2-2, the full variable domain is DSGVTQTPKHLITATGQRVTLRCSPRSGDLSVYWYQQSLDQGLQFLIQYYNGEERAKGNILERFSAQQFPDLHSELNLSSLELGDSALYFCASSVVARHTGELFFGEGSRLTVL.

J is TRBJ2-3 and V is TRBV27; TRBD2 matches at 12 bases. J lost 8 bases, V lost 7 bases, and 16 bases had no gene match. CDR3 length: 17 residues. The germline gives CDR1 MNHEY, CDR2 SMNVEV (reference sequence). CDR3 region: CASTPPGTSGLRGTQYF. In nucleotides, the CDR3 is TGTGCCAGCACCCCTCCCGGGACTAGCGGGCTCAGGGGTACGCAGTATTTT.

This clone was counted between two and nine times. V and J are TRBV5-1 and TRBJ2-7; no clear D gene. The CDR3 runs 13 residues. Trimming took off 7 bases at V and 2 bases at J, with 13 bases between the two ends. In germline, CDR1 is SGHRS, CDR2 YFSETQ. CDR3 residues: CASASSDPYEQYF. The CDR3 region has the DNA TGCGCCAGCGCCAGCTCTGACCCCTACGAGCAGTACTTC.

This chain links TRBV6-5 with TRBJ1-1; D gene unclear. V was clipped by 2 bases and J by 4 bases, with 11 bases between them. Per germline, CDR1 MNHEY and CDR2 SVGAGI. There are 14 residues in the CDR3. CDR3 sequence: CASSYRVLGTEAFF. In nucleotides, the CDR3 is TGTGCCAGCAGTTACCGAGTGCTTGGCACTGAAGCTTTCTTT.

V and J are TRBV2 and TRBJ1-3; D is perhaps TRBD1 (6 bases). Germline V gene data show CDR1 as SNHLY and CDR2 as FYNNEI. The CDR3 totals 15 residues. Trimming cost V 2 bases and J 0 bases, with 8 bases left between them. This CDR3 reads CASSEFRGSGNTIYF. CDR3 nucleotide sequence: TGTGCCAGCAGTGAATTCAGGGGCTCTGGAAACACCATATATTTT. Filled out from reference TRBV2 and TRBJ1-3, the complete variable domain reads EPEVTQTPSHQVTQMGQEVILRCVPISNHLYFYWYRQILGQKVEFLVSFYNNEISEKSEIFDDQFSVERPDGSNFTLKIRSTKLEDSAMYFCASSEFRGSGNTIYFGEGSWLTVV.

The chain links TRBV4-1 to TRBJ2-1; 7 bases are a match to TRBD1. The CDR3 is 14 residues long. V was clipped by 3 bases and J by 4 bases; unmatched bases: 3. The V gene's germline CDR1 is MGHRA and CDR2 YSYEKL. CDR3 amino acids: CASSHPGGYNEQFF. Here the CDR3 DNA reads TGCGCCAGCAGCCACCCAGGGGGTTACAATGAGCAGTTCTTC.

Details on this clone: One end of the junction does not line up with germline, which may come from a read error. The J gene is TRBJ1-1, the V gene TRBV20-1; possible D gene TRBD1, 6 bases. The CDR3 runs 11 residues. In germline, CDR1 is DFQATT, CDR2 SNEGSKA (reference sequence). Here the CDR3 DNA reads TGCAGTGCCAGAGGGACACGTGAAGCTTTCTTT. Protein sequence: CSARGTREAFF.

The chain employs TRBV6-5 and TRBJ2-7; D assignment may be TRBD1 or TRBD2 (5 bases each). V shed 8 bases and J shed 3 bases, with 17 bases lying between them. The CDR3 is made up of 14 amino acids. Germline CDR1 reads MNHEY; CDR2 reads SVGAGI. CDR3 loop: CASGGGQGVYEQYF. CDR3 bases: TGTGCCAGCGGCGGAGGCCAGGGCGTCTACGAGCAGTACTTC.

This clone appeared a few times. The J gene is TRBJ1-4, the V gene TRBV6-6, with unresolved D. The CDR3 consists of 11 residues. V shed 3 bases and J shed 7 bases, with 3 bases lying between them. Germline values: CDR1 MNHNY, CDR2 SVGAGI (reference sequence). The CDR3: CASSYVEKLFF. CDR3 nucleotide sequence: TGTGCCAGCAGTTATGTTGAAAAACTGTTTTTT.

The chain employs TRBV2 and TRBJ2-7; D unresolved. The CDR3 totals 14 residues. V was cut by 6 bases and J by 1 base, with 13 bases left in between. Germline assignment: CDR1 SNHLY and CDR2 FYNNEI. The CDR3 region is CASRFRVTSYEQYF. DNA for the CDR3: TGTGCCAGCAGGTTTCGAGTTACATCCTACGAGCAGTACTTC.

J is TRBJ2-3 and V is TRBV9; 9 nucleotides align to TRBD2. Germline CDR1 SGDLS, CDR2 YYNGEE. The CDR3 totals 13 residues. V dropped 4 bases and J dropped 5; count of bases not matched to a gene: 2. Here the CDR3 DNA reads TGTGCCAGCAGCAGAGCGGGGGGAGATACGCAGTATTTT. Translated, it gives CASSRAGGDTQYF.

This sequence joins TRBV10-3 and TRBJ1-2, with D hard to call. The CDR3 consists of 13 residues. V gave up 7 bases and J gave up 2 bases, with 11 bases separating them. Germline-derived CDR1 and CDR2 are ENHRY and SYGVKD. CDR3 DNA sequence: TGTGCCATCACAGCAGATTTAAACTATGGCTACACCTTC. This translates into CAITADLNYGYTF.